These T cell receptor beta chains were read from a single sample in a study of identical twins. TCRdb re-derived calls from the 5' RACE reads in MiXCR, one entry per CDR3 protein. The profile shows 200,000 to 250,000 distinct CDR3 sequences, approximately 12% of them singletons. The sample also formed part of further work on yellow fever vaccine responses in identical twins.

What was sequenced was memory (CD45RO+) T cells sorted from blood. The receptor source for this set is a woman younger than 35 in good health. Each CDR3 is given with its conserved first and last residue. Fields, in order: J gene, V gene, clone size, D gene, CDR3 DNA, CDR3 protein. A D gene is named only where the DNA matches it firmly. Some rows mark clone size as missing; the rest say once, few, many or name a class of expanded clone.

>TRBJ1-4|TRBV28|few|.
TGTGCCAGCGTGACCCCAGCAGGTGAAAAACTGTTTTTT
CASVTPAGEKLFF
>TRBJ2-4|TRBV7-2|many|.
TGTGCCAGCAGCTTAAGGGAAGGACCCCAGTACTTC
CASSLREGPQYF
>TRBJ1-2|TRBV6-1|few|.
TGTGCCACCCGGCCCCGGGGGGCTTACTATGGCTACACCTTC
CATRPRGAYYGYTF
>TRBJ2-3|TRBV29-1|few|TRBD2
TGCAGCGTTGATCGCCGACTAGCGGCAGATACGCAGTATTTT
CSVDRRLAADTQYF
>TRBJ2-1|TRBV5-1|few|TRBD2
TGCGCCAGCAGCTTAGTGGCTAGCGGGAGGAATGAGCAGTTCTTC
CASSLVASGRNEQFF
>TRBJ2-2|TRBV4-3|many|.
TGCGCCAGCAGCCAAGGCAGGGACCCCGGGGAGCTGTTTTTT
CASSQGRDPGELFF
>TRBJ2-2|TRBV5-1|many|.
TGCGCCAGCAGCTTGGTCGCGTTAACCGGGGAGCTGTTTTTT
CASSLVALTGELFF
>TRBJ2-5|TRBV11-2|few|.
TGTGCCAGCAGCACCCAAGCTGGGACCCGCATGAGGGAGACCCAGTACTTC
CASSTQAGTRMRETQYF
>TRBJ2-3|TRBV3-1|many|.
TGTGCCAGCAGCCAAGGGCCCCCGGATACGCAGTATTTT
CASSQGPPDTQYF
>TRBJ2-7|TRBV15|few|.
TGTGCCACCAGCAGAGAGACAGCCTACGAGCAGTACTTC
CATSRETAYEQYF
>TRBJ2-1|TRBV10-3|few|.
TGTGCCATCATGGGAAATGAGCAGTTCTTC
CAIMGNEQFF
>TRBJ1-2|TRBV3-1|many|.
TGTGCCAGCAGCCTCCGGGAGGGGCCTTTGACCTTC
CASSLREGPLTF
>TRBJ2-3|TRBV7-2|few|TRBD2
TGTGCCAGCGGACCCCGGGGGAGGGGAAGCACAGATACGCAGTATTTT
CASGPRGRGSTDTQYF
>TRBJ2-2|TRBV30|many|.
TGTGCCTGGAGTGTACCTGACCTGAACACCGGGGAGCTGTTTTTT
CAWSVPDLNTGELFF
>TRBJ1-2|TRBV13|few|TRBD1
TGTGCCAGCAGCCTAACAGGGGAAAATTATGGCTACACCTTC
CASSLTGENYGYTF
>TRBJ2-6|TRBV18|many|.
TGTGCCAGCTCACTACAGAGCTCTGGGGCCAACGTCCTGACTTTC
CASSLQSSGANVLTF
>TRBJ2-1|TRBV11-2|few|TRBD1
TGTGCCAGCAAACAGGGGTCCGCCGGGACTGAGCAGTTCTTC
CASKQGSAGTEQFF
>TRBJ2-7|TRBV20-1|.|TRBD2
TGCAGTGCTAGTAAGCGGGATCGGTCCTACGAGCAGTACTTC
CSASKRDRSYEQYF
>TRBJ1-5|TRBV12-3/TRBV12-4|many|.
TGTGCCAGCAGTCTAAGACAGGATAGTCAGCCCCAGCATTTT
CASSLRQDSQPQHF
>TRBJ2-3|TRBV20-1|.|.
TGCAGTGCTGAGTGGGGTACTAGCACAGATACGCAGTATTTT
CSAEWGTSTDTQYF
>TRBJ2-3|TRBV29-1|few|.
TGCAGCGTTGAAAGGGGGGGCGGTACGCAGTATTTT
CSVERGGGTQYF
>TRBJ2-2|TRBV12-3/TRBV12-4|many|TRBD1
TGTGCCAGCAGGCAGGGACAGGGGGCCACCGGGGAGCTGTTTTTT
CASRQGQGATGELFF
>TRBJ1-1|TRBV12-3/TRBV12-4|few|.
TGTGCCAGCAGTTACGGCAGGGTGGACACTGAAGCTTTCTTT
CASSYGRVDTEAFF
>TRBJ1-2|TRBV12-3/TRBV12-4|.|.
TGTGCCAGCAGTTGGAATCGGGGTGACTATGGCTACACCTTC
CASSWNRGDYGYTF
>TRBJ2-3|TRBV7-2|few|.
TGTGCCGGAATGGACAGACCGCAAGATACGCAGTATTTT
CAGMDRPQDTQYF
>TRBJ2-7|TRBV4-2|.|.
TGTGCCAGCAGCCAAGGGCCGGCCTTC
CASSQGPAF
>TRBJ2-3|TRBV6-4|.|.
TGTGCCAGCAGTGCACAGGGGGGGACAGATACGCAGTATTTT
CASSAQGGTDTQYF
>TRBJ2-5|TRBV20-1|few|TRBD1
TGCAGTGCTAACGACAGGGGGCAAGAGACCCAGTACTTC
CSANDRGQETQYF
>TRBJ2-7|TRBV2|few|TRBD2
TGTGCCGGAGGAGGGACTACACACGAGCAGTACTTC
CAGGGTTHEQYF
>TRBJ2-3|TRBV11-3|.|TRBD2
TGTGCCAGCAGCTTAGGAGCGGGGGGGCCTCCAGATACGCAGTATTTT
CASSLGAGGPPDTQYF
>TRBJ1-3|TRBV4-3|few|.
TGCGCCAGCAGCCAAGAAACAGGCTCTGGAAACACCATATATTTT
CASSQETGSGNTIYF
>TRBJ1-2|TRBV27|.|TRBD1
TGTGCCAGCAGTTGGGGACAGGGCGGTTATGGCTACACCTTC
CASSWGQGGYGYTF
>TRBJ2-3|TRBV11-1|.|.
TGTGCCAGCAGCCTAGGGGCAGCCCCGGGGACAGATACGCAGTATTTT
CASSLGAAPGTDTQYF
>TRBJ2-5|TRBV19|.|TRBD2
TGTGCCAGTAGTATAGGCGGACTAGCGGAAGAGACCCAGTACTTC
CASSIGGLAEETQYF
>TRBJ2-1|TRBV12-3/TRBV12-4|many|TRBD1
TGTGCCAGCATTGGGGACAGATCCTACAATGAGCAGTTCTTC
CASIGDRSYNEQFF
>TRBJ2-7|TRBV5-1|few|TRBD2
TGCGCCAGCAGCCAGGGACTAGCGGGGACCTACGAGCAGTACTTC
CASSQGLAGTYEQYF
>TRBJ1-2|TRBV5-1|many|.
TGCGCCAGCACCCCGGACTTGGACTATGGCTACACCTTC
CASTPDLDYGYTF
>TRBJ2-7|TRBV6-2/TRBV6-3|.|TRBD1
TGTGCCAGCATTTACAGGGGGGCGTATGGCTACGAGCAGTACTTC
CASIYRGAYGYEQYF
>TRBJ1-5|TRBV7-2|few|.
TGTGCCAGCAGCCGACAGGCCACGAATCAGCCCCAGCATTTT
CASSRQATNQPQHF
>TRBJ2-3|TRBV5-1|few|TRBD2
TGCGCCAGCAGTCGGACTAGCGGGGGGGCAGATACGCAGTATTTT
CASSRTSGGADTQYF
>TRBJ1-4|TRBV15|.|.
TGTGCCACCAGAGGAGGGGCGCTGTCCGAAAAACTGTTTTTT
CATRGGALSEKLFF
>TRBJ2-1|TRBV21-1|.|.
TGTGCCAAGACGCGGCTAGCTTATTACAATGAGCAGTTCTTC
CAKTRLAYYNEQFF
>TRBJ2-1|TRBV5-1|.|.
TGCGCCAGCAGCTTGGAGCCGGGAGTAAAATACAATGAGCAGTTCTTC
CASSLEPGVKYNEQFF
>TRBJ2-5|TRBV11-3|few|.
TGTGCCAGCAGCTTAGAACGGGCGGCCACCCAGTACTTC
CASSLERAATQYF
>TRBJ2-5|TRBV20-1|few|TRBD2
TGCAGTGTTACTGGGTGGAGACCCGGGACTAGGGCTGAGGAGACCCAGTACTTC
CSVTGWRPGTRAEETQYF
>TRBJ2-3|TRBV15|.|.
TGTGCCACCAGCAGAACCCGGGGGGCCACAGATACGCAGTATTTT
CATSRTRGATDTQYF
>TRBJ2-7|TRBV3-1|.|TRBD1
TGTGCCAGCAGCCAGAGACAGACAGGGCTAGGTTCCTACGAGCAGTACTTC
CASSQRQTGLGSYEQYF
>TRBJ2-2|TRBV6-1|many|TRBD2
TGTGCCAGCAGTCGGGGACTAGCGAACACCGGGGAGCTGTTTTTT
CASSRGLANTGELFF